The rows below give T cell receptor beta chains drawn from one sample of a study of T cells after yellow fever vaccination. TCRdb independently ran MiXCR on the 5' RACE reads; one entry per CDR3 protein. The sample lists around 600,000 distinct CDR3 sequences, 10% to 15% occurring once. Here the sequenced sample was PBMCs, taken on the day of the yellow fever booster vaccination. Receptors were obtained from a man aged 25 to 40 who received the YFV17D yellow fever vaccine. Both conserved end residues are part of each CDR3. The D gene is left open where the match is weak. Size is omitted from some rows. Given values are once, few, many or a class for expanded clones.

>once|TRBV11-2|TRBJ2-1|TRBD2
TGTGCCAGCAGCTCGGGGACTAGCGGGAACGATGAGCAGTTCTTC
CASSSGTSGNDEQFF
>.|TRBV7-2|TRBJ2-2|TRBD2
TGTGCCAGCAGCTTCTTCAGCGGGGCTAACACCGGGGAGCTGTTTTTT
CASSFFSGANTGELFF
>.|TRBV12-3/TRBV12-4|TRBJ2-7|.
TGTGCCAGCAGTTTTTGGCAGGGTGGATCCTACGAGCAGTACTTC
CASSFWQGGSYEQYF
>many|TRBV4-3|TRBJ1-1|.
TGCGCCAGCAGCCAAGAAGGTTGGAGTGAAGCTTTCTTT
CASSQEGWSEAFF
>.|TRBV11-2|TRBJ2-7|TRBD1
TGTGCCAGCTGCTTCCCGGGACAGGGGGCGGGCGAGCAGTACTTC
CASCFPGQGAGEQYF
>.|TRBV11-2|TRBJ2-7|.
TGTGCCAGCAGCCCAGGGTCCAGCGGAGGTTACGAGCAGTACTTC
CASSPGSSGGYEQYF
>few|TRBV7-6|TRBJ2-1|TRBD2
TGTGCCAGCCAACAGTTAGCGGGAGTGTATGAGCAGTTCTTC
CASQQLAGVYEQFF
>few|TRBV29-1|TRBJ2-5|.
TGCAGCGTGGGGAGCGAGACCCAGTACTTC
CSVGSETQYF
>few|TRBV28|TRBJ2-7|.
TGTGCCAGCAGTTTACCACTTTCAACCTACGAGCAGTACTTC
CASSLPLSTYEQYF
>few|TRBV4-3|TRBJ1-5|.
TGCGCCAGCAGCCAAGAAGAGAGGCAGCCCCAGCATTTT
CASSQEERQPQHF
>once|TRBV29-1|TRBJ1-1|.
TGCAGCGTTGAAGATGGGCGCGGAGCTTTCTTT
CSVEDGRGAFF
>.|TRBV18|TRBJ2-3|.
TGTGCCAGCTCACCCAGGGCGGGGAAGGATACGCAGTATTTT
CASSPRAGKDTQYF
>.|TRBV7-3|TRBJ2-3|.
TGTGCCAGCAGCATCAAATCCGCCGCATCCACAGATACGCAGTATTTT
CASSIKSAASTDTQYF
>.|TRBV18|TRBJ2-7|.
TGTGCCAGCTCACGCCAAGTGGGTGGCGAGCAGTACTTC
CASSRQVGGEQYF
>.|TRBV7-2|TRBJ2-5|TRBD2
TGTGCCAGCAGCTCCGACGGGACTAGCGGCCAAGAGACCCAGTACTTC
CASSSDGTSGQETQYF
>few|TRBV28|TRBJ2-7|.
TGTGCCAGCAGTTTGCACATTGGCTACGAGCAGTACTTC
CASSLHIGYEQYF
>few|TRBV5-1|TRBJ2-5|.
TGCGCCAGCAGCCAATCCGGGACACGGCGGGAGACCCAGTACTTC
CASSQSGTRRETQYF
>.|TRBV7-8|TRBJ2-7|TRBD1
TGTGCCAGCAGCTTAGAAACAGGGGTGGTTTACGAGCAGTACTTC
CASSLETGVVYEQYF
>few|TRBV13|TRBJ1-3|TRBD1
TGTGCCAGCAGCATTCGACAGGGTCTGGAAAACACCATATATTTT
CASSIRQGLENTIYF
>many|TRBV12-3/TRBV12-4|TRBJ2-5|.
TGTGCCAGCAGTTTTGGGGGGACCCAGTACTTC
CASSFGGTQYF
>many|TRBV18|TRBJ2-3|.
TGTGCCAGCTCACCGTCGGGGGTAGATACGCAGTATTTT
CASSPSGVDTQYF
>few|TRBV7-2|TRBJ2-7|.
TGTGCCAGCGGGTCGCGAGGGGTGGCCGAGCAGTACTTC
CASGSRGVAEQYF
>.|TRBV27|TRBJ2-1|.
TGTGCCAGCCGAAGTTTACCCAGCGGGCTTTCCTACAATGAGCAGTTCTTC
CASRSLPSGLSYNEQFF
>.|TRBV28|TRBJ2-7|.
TGTGCCAGCAGTTTTAAGGGTTATTCCTACGAGCAGTACTTC
CASSFKGYSYEQYF
>.|TRBV20-1|TRBJ2-6|.
TGCAGTGCCCTAATGGGGGGCTCTGGGGCCAACGTCCTGACTTTC
CSALMGGSGANVLTF
>.|TRBV28|TRBJ2-6|TRBD2
TGTGCCAGCAGCCTACTAGCGGGCCTGACCGGGGCCAACGTCCTGACTTTC
CASSLLAGLTGANVLTF
>.|TRBV29-1|TRBJ2-7|.
TGCAGCGCCCAGGACAGCTACGAGCAGTACTTC
CSAQDSYEQYF
>few|TRBV5-1|TRBJ1-2|.
TGCGCCAGCAGCTTGGTCGCAGGGAACTATGGCTACACCTTC
CASSLVAGNYGYTF
>few|TRBV6-2/TRBV6-3|TRBJ2-1|.
TGTACCGTAGCGGCCCCAGGTCGGAATGAGCAGTTCTTC
CTVAAPGRNEQFF
>.|TRBV5-4|TRBJ1-1|.
TGTGCCAGCAGCTTGGGGGCGGCAGGGCCTTCTCGAGAAGCTTTCTTT
CASSLGAAGPSREAFF
>.|TRBV3-1|TRBJ2-3|TRBD2
TGTGCCAGCAGCCAAGTAGCGGGGTCCTCCAGTTCGCAGTATTTT
CASSQVAGSSSSQYF
>.|TRBV20-1|TRBJ2-2|TRBD1
TGCAGTGCTAGCAGGGGGCAGGCCGGGGAGCTGTTTTTT
CSASRGQAGELFF
>.|TRBV7-2|TRBJ1-1|.
TGTGCCAGCAGCTTAGTCGTTCGCAGAGGGGACACTGAAGCTTTCTTT
CASSLVVRRGDTEAFF
>.|TRBV12-3/TRBV12-4|TRBJ2-1|.
TGTGCCAGCAGTTTGGGAACAGAGGTAATCGGCGGGGCGAGCTCCTACAATGAGCAGTTCTTC
CASSLGTEVIGGASSYNEQFF
>.|TRBV20-1|TRBJ2-3|.
TGCAGTGCCCCGACCAGGGGCACAGATACGCAGTATTTT
CSAPTRGTDTQYF
>.|TRBV6-2/TRBV6-3|TRBJ1-5|TRBD1
TGTGCCAGCAGTTACCCAACCGGGACAGGATATCAGCCCCAGCATTTT
CASSYPTGTGYQPQHF
>few|TRBV20-1|TRBJ1-2|TRBD1
TGCAGCGTCTCGGGACAGGGGGCCTTTGGCTACACCTTC
CSVSGQGAFGYTF
>.|TRBV6-8|TRBJ2-5|.
TGTGCCAGCAGTTACCCCCAAGACTTC
CASSYPQDF
>many|TRBV7-2|TRBJ2-1|TRBD1
TGTGCCAGCAGCTTGCGGACAGGGAATGAGCAGTTCTTC
CASSLRTGNEQFF
>few|TRBV20-1|TRBJ2-2|.
TGCAGTGCTAGAGGGGTACGGGGGCGTTCCGGGGAGCTGTTTTTT
CSARGVRGRSGELFF
>few|TRBV4-3|TRBJ2-7|TRBD1
TGCGCCAGCAGCCAAATCCTAGGGGACAGGCGGTACGAGCAGTACTTC
CASSQILGDRRYEQYF
>few|TRBV15|TRBJ2-5|TRBD1
TGTGCCACCAGCAGACTTGACAGGGACCAAGAGACCCAGTACTTC
CATSRLDRDQETQYF
>few|TRBV19|TRBJ2-2|TRBD2
TGTGCCAGTACCAAACTAGCGGGAGAGATCACCGGGGAGCTGTTTTTT
CASTKLAGEITGELFF
>many|TRBV5-1|TRBJ2-5|TRBD2
TGCGCCAGCAGCCCGCTTGCGGGAGTAGAGACCCAGTACTTC
CASSPLAGVETQYF
>.|TRBV30|TRBJ2-7|.
TGTGCCTGGAGCGATGCACGGAGGTCCTACGAGCAGTACTTC
CAWSDARRSYEQYF
>.|TRBV6-2/TRBV6-3|TRBJ1-5|TRBD1
TGTGCCAGCAGTGCGACCGGGACAGGGAGTTGGGAGCCCCAGCATTTT
CASSATGTGSWEPQHF
>.|TRBV5-1|TRBJ2-1|TRBD2
TGCGCCAGCAGCAGCGGGACTAGCAGGGGCAATGAGCAGTTCTTC
CASSSGTSRGNEQFF
>.|TRBV11-2|TRBJ1-5|.
TGTGCCAGCAGCCTGACAGATAGCGGCAATCAGCCCCAGCATTTT
CASSLTDSGNQPQHF
>.|TRBV7-2|TRBJ2-1|TRBD2
TGTGCCAGCAGCTCGCTCGGACTAGCGGTTTACAATGAGCAGTTCTTC
CASSSLGLAVYNEQFF
>.|TRBV5-1|TRBJ2-5|TRBD1
TGCGCCAGCAGCTTGTCTAGGGGGCGAGAGACCCAGTACTTC
CASSLSRGRETQYF
>.|TRBV18|TRBJ2-7|.
TGTGCCAGCTCACCCGGAAAGGCTAGCTCCTACGAGCAGTACTTC
CASSPGKASSYEQYF
>.|TRBV5-1|TRBJ2-2|TRBD1
TGCGCCAGCAGCGGGGGGACAGGAGAGAACACCGGGGAGCTGTTTTTT
CASSGGTGENTGELFF
>many|TRBV7-2|TRBJ2-7|TRBD1
TGTGCCAGCAGCGCCACAGGGGGCAACTACGAGCAGTACTTC
CASSATGGNYEQYF
>.|TRBV20-1|TRBJ2-1|.
TGCAGTGCTACCTACGACTTGTACTCCTACAATGAGCAGTTCTTC
CSATYDLYSYNEQFF
>.|TRBV20-1|TRBJ2-1|.
TGCAGTGCTAACCTCCGGGACATCCATATCTTC
CSANLRDIHIF